This TCR beta chain is drawn from a study of technical replicates of blood from a handful of donors. The CDR3 is made up of 14 amino acids. CDR1 is MDHEN, CDR2 SYDVKM, per germline. The V gene end was trimmed by 7 bases and the J gene end by 4 bases; junction bases not matched to a gene: 9. Clones were sequenced by immunoSEQ multiplex PCR, and TCRdb holds only the in-frame ones, with some missing. The sample consists of some 80,000 clones, approximately 94% of them appearing once. Sequencing used T cells isolated from PBMCs. The gene calls are TRBV28 and TRBJ1-1, with 7 bases identical to TRBD1. The clonotype was recovered from a human donor in good health. The CDR3: CASKVTGVITEAFF. CDR3 nucleotides: TGTGCCAGCAAGGTCACAGGGGTTATCACTGAAGCTTTCTTT. Full variable domain (remainder filled in from reference TRBV28 and TRBJ1-1): DVKVTQSSRYLVKRTGEKVFLECVQDMDHENMFWYRQDPGLGLRLIYFSYDVKMKEKGDIPEGYSVSREKKERFSLILESASTNQTSMYLCASKVTGVITEAFFGQGTRLTVV.